This TCR beta chain was profiled in a study of T cells in Graves' hyperthyroidism and ophthalmopathy. The CDR3 totals 11 residues. Trimming stripped 3 bases from V and 10 bases from J, with 10 bases between. Looked up from germline, CDR1 is GTSNPN and CDR2 is SVGIG (reference sequence). Findings and limits, study-wide: A model built on 13 V-J features separated ophthalmopathy from stable hyperthyroidism.

Graves' hyperthyroidism qualified as stable when ophthalmopathy did not progress within 18 months. Based on clinical symptoms, serum thyroxine and TRAb, thyroid ultrasound and orbital computed tomography, diagnoses were reached. Many counts were recorded for this clonotype. Its specificity is not known. TCR beta CDR3 regions were amplified from RNA transcripts. The TCR CDR3 first-round RT-PCR relied on the HTBI primer set. Each CDR3 protein is one row after TCRdb ran MiXCR on the multiplex PCR reads. The sample lists 250,000 to 350,000 distinct CDR3 sequences; 16% were seen once. This chain links TRBV30 with TRBJ2-1, with D possibly matching TRBD2 (6 bases). The sample comprised blood. The sequence came from a man younger than 40 with Graves' hyperthyroidism. The CDR3 DNA reads as TGTGCCTGGAGCACGGGAGTCGAGCAGTTCTTC. It codes for CAWSTGVEQFF.